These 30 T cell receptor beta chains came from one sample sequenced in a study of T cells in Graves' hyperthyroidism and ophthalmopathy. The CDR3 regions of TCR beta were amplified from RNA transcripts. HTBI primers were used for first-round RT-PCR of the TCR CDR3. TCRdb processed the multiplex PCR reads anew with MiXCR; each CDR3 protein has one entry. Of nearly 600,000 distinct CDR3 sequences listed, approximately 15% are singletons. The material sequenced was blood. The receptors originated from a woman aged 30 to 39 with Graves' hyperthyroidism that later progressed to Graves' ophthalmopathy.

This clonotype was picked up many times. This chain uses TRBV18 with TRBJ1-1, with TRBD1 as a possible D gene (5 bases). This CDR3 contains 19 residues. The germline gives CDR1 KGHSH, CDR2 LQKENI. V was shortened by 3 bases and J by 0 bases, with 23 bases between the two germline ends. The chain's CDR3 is CASSPQGIGAMTMNTEAFF. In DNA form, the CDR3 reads TGTGCCAGCTCACCCCAGGGTATAGGGGCTATGACCATGAACACTGAAGCTTTCTTT.

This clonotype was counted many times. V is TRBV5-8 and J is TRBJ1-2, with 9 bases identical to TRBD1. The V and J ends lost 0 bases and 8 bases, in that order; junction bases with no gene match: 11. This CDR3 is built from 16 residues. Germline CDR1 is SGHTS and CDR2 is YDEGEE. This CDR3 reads CASSLGVGDRVKGYTF. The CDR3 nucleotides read TGTGCCAGCAGCTTGGGGGTCGGGGACAGGGTGAAGGGCTACACCTTC. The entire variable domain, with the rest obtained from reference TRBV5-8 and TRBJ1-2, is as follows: EAGVTQSPTHLIKTRGQQATLRCSPISGHTSVYWYQQALGLGLQFLLWYDEGEERNRGNFPPRFSGRQFPNYSSELNVNALELEDSALYLCASSLGVGDRVKGYTFGSGTRLTVV.

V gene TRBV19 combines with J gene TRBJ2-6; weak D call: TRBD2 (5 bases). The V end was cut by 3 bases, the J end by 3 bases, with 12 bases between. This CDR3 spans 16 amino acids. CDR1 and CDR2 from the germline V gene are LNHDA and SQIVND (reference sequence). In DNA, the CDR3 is TGTGCCAGTAGTATTTTGGTGGGGAGTGGGGCCAACGTCCTGACTTTC. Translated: CASSILVGSGANVLTF.

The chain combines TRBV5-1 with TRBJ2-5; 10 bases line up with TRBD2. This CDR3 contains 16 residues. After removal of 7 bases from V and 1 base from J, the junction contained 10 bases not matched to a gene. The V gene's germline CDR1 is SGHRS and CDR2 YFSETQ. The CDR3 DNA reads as TGCGCCAGCGCCGGGACTAGCGTTTCGTTCCAAGAGACCCAGTACTTC. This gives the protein CASAGTSVSFQETQYF.

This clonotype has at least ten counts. The CDR3 coding sequence is TGTGCCAGCAGCTCGAGGGACAGGGAACCCTACGAGCAGTACTTC. It is translated as CASSSRDREPYEQYF. The chain is built from TRBV7-9 and TRBJ2-7, with TRBD1 identical over 9 bases. The V gene end was trimmed by 4 bases and the J gene end by 2 bases; junction bases not matched to a gene: 6. CDR1 SEHNR and CDR2 FQNEAQ come from the germline V gene (reference sequence). The CDR3 contains 15 residues.

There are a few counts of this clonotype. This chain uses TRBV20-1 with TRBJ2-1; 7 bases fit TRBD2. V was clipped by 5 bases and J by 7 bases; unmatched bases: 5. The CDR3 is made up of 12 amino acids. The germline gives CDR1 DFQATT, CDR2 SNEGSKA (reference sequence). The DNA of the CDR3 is TGCAGTGCTGAGAGGACTAGAAATGAGCAGTTCTTC. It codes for CSAERTRNEQFF.

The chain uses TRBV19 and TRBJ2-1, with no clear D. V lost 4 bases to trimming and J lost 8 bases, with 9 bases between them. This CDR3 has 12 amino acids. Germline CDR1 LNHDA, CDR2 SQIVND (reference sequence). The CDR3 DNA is TGTGCCAGTAGTACCCGTCTAGATGAGCAGTTCTTC. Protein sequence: CASSTRLDEQFF. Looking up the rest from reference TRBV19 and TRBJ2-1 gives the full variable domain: DGGITQSPKYLFRKEGQNVTLSCEQNLNHDAMYWYRQDPGQGLRLIYYSQIVNDFQKGDIAEGYSVSREKKESFPLTVTSAQKNPTAFYLCASSTRLDEQFFGPGTRLTVL.

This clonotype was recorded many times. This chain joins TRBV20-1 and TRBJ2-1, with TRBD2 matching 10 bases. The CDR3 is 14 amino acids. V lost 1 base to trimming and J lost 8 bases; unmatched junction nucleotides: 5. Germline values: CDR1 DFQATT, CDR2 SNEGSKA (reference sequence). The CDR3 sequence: CSARAGTSEDEQFF. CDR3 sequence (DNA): TGCAGTGCTAGAGCCGGGACTAGCGAGGATGAGCAGTTCTTC.

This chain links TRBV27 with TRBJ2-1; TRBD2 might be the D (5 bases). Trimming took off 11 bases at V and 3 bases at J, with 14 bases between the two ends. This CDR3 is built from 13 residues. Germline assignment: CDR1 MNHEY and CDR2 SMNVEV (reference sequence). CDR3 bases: TGTGCCTCCCAACGTACTAGCTACAATGAGCAGTTCTTC. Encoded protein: CASQRTSYNEQFF.

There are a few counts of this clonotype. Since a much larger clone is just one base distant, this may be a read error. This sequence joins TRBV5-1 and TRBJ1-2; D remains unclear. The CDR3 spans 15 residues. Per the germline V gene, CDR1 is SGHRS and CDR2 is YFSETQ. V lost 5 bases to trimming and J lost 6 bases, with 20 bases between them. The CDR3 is CASSPLGNPLNGYTF. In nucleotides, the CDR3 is TGCGCCAGCAGTCCTCTAGGGAATCCCTTGAATGGCTACACCTTC.

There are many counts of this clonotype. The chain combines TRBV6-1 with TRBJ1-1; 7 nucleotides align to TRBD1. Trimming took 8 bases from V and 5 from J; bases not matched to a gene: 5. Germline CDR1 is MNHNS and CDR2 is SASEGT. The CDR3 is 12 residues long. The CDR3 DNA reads TGTGCCAGCTGGCAGGGGGGGACTGAAGCTTTCTTT. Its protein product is CASWQGGTEAFF.

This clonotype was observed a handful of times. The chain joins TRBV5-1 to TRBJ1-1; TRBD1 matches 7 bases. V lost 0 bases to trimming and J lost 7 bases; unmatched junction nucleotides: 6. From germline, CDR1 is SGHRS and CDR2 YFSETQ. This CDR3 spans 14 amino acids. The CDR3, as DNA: TGCGCCAGCAGCTTGGTCGGGACAGCGATTGAAGCTTTCTTT. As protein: CASSLVGTAIEAFF.

The CDR3 reads CASSLELTEAFF. DNA of the CDR3: TGTGCCAGCAGCTTAGAGCTGACTGAAGCTTTCTTT. The chain joins TRBV7-9 to TRBJ1-1; D remains ambiguous. The length of the CDR3 is 12 residues. With 1 base removed from V and 5 bases from J, the gap between germline ends came to 5 bases. Germline CDR1 and CDR2: SEHNR and FQNEAQ (reference sequence).

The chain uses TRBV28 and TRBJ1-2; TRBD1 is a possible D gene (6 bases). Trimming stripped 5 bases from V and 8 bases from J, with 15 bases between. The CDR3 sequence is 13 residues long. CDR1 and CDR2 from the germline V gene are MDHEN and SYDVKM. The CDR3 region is CASSNSRRGGYTF. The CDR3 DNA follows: TGTGCCAGCAGTAACTCCCGTAGGGGGGGCTACACCTTC.

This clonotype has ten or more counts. The CDR3 here is CASTFELGTGELFF. The CDR3 DNA reads TGTGCCAGCACGTTTGAGTTGGGCACCGGGGAGCTGTTTTTT. The rearrangement uses TRBV2 and TRBJ2-2; no reliable D call. V was clipped by 7 bases and J by 4 bases, with 13 bases between them. Looked up from germline, CDR1 is SNHLY and CDR2 is FYNNEI. CDR3 length: 14 residues.

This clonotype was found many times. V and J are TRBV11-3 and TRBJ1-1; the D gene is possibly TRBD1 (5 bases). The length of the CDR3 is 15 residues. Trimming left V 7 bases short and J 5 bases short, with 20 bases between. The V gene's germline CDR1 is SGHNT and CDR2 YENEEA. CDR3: CASILGGIWSTEAFF. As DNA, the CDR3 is TGTGCCAGCATCCTCGGGGGGATATGGAGTACTGAAGCTTTCTTT.

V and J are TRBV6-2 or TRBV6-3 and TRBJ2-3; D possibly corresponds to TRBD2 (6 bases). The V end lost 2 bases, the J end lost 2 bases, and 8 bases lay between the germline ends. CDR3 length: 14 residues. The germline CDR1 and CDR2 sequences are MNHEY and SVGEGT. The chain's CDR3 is CASSYGDSTDTQYF. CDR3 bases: TGTGCCAGCAGTTACGGGGACTCCACAGATACGCAGTATTTT.

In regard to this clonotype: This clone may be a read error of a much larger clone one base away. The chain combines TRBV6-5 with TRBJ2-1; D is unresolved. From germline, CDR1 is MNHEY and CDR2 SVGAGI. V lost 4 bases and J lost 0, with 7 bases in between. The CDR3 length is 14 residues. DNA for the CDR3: TGTGCCAGCAGTTGTAGGAGCTCCTACAATGAGCAGTTCTTC. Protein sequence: CASSCRSSYNEQFF.

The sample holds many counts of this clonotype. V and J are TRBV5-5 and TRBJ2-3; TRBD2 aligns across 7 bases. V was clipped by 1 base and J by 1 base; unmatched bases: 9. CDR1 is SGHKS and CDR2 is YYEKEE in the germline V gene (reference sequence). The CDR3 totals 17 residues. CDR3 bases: TGTGCCAGCAGCTTGCTTCGGACTAGAGGTGGCACAGATACGCAGTATTTT. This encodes CASSLLRTRGGTDTQYF.

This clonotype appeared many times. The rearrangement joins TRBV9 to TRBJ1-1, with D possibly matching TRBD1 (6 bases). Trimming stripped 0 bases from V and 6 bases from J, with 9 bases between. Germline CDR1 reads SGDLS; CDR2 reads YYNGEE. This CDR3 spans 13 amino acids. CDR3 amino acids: CASSVGGAAEAFF. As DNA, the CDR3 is TGTGCCAGCAGCGTAGGGGGGGCCGCTGAAGCTTTCTTT.

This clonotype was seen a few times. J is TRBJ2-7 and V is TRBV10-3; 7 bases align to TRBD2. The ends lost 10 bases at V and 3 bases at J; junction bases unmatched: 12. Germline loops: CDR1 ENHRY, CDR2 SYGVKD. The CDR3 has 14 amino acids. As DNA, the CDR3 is TGTGCCACCCAGGGTGCTGGACTAGGCTACGAGCAGTACTTC. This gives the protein CATQGAGLGYEQYF.

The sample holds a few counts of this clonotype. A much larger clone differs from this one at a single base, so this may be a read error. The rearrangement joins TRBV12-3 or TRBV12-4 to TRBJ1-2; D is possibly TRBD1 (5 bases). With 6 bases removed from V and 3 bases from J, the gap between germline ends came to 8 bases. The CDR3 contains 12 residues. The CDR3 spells CASRPGYYGYTF. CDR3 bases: TGTGCCAGCAGGCCAGGGTACTATGGCTACACCTTC.

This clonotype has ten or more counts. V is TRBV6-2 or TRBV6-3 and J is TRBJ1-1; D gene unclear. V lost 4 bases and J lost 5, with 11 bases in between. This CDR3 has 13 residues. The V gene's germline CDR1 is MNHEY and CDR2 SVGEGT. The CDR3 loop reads CASSSQTMTEAFF. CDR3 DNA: TGTGCCAGCAGTTCCCAGACTATGACTGAAGCTTTCTTT.

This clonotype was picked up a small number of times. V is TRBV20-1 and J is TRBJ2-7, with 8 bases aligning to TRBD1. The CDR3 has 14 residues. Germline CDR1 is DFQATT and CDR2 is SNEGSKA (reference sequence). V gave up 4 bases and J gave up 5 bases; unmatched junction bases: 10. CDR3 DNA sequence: TGCAGTGCTACCCGGGGACAGGTTAATGACGAGCAGTACTTC. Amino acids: CSATRGQVNDEQYF.

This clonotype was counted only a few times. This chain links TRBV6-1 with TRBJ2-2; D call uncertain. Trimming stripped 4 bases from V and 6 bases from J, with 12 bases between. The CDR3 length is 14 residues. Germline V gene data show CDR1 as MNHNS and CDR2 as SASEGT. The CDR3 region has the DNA TGTGCCAGCAGTGCAGTTCGATCTGCCGGGGAGCTGTTTTTT. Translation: CASSAVRSAGELFF.

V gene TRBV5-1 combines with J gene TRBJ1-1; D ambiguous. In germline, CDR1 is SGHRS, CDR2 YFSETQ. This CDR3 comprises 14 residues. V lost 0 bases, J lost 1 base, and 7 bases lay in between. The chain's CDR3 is CASSLEASNTEAFF. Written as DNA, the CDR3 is TGCGCCAGCAGCTTGGAGGCCTCGAACACTGAAGCTTTCTTT.

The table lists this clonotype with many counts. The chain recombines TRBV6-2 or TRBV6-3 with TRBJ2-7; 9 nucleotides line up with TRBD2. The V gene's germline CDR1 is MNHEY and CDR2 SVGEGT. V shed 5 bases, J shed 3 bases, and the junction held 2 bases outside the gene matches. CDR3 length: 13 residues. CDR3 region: CASSVTSGYEQYF. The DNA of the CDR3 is TGTGCCAGCAGTGTGACTAGCGGCTACGAGCAGTACTTC.

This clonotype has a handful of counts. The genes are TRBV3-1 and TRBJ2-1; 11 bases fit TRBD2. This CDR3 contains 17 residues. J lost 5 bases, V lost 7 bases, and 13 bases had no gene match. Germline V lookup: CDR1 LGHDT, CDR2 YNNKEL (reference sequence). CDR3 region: CASKGGPGTSGNNEQFF. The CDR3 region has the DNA TGTGCCAGCAAGGGTGGTCCCGGGACTAGCGGCAACAATGAGCAGTTCTTC.

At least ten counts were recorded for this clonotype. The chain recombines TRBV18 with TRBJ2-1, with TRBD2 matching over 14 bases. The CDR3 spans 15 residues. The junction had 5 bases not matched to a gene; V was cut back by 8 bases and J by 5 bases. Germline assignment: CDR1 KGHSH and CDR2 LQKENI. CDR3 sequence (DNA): TGTGCCAGCAGCCCGGGACTAGCGGGAGACAATGAGCAGTTCTTC. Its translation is CASSPGLAGDNEQFF.

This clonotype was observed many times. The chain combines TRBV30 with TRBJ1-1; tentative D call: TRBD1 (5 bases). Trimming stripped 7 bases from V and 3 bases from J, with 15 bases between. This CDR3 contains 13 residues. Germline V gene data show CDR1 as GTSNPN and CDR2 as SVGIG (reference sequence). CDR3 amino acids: CASRGGRDTEAFF. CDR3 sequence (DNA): TGTGCCTCGAGGGGAGGGCGGGACACTGAAGCTTTCTTT.